The clone carrying this T cell receptor (beta chain) was seen a few times. Its specificity is unknown. The DNA ends 3 residues before the CDR3 does, and the rest of the CDR3 is filled in from the germline J gene. The data were taken from a study of T cell clonality in common variable immunodeficiency. General study results and limits: Fewer deletions and N-nucleotide insertions were reportedly seen in common variable immunodeficiency TCR beta sequences.

Generated by immunoSEQ multiplex PCR, the TCRdb table keeps only in-frame clones and is missing some. In total the sample includes more than 13,000 clones, none of them seen once. Germline V lookup: CDR1 SGHVS, CDR2 FNYEAQ. This CDR3 has 15 residues. Trimming at V came to 5 bases and at J to 5 bases, leaving 5 bases not matched to a gene. Source material: peripheral blood mononuclear cells. The sequence was collected from a human donor with common variable immunodeficiency. The rearrangement links TRBV7-6 to TRBJ1-5; 11 nucleotides match TRBD1. The CDR3 is CASSPGQGAYQPQHF. Partial CDR3 DNA: TGTGCCAGCAGCCCCGGACAGGGGGCATATCAGCCC.